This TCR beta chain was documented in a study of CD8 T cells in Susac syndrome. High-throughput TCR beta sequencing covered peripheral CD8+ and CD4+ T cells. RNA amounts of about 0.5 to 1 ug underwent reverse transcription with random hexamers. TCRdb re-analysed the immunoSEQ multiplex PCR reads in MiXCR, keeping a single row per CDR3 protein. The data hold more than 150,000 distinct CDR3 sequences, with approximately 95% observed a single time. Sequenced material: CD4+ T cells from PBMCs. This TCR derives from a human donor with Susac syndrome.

The CDR3 reads CASRGTGEGGELFF. The DNA for the CDR3 is TGTGCCAGCAGGGGAACAGGGGAGGGCGGGGAGCTGTTTTTT. The chain recombines TRBV25-1 with TRBJ2-2; the D gene could be TRBD1 or TRBD2 (7 bases each). The V gene's germline CDR1 is MGHDK and CDR2 SYGVNS. V lost 6 bases and J lost 7, with 15 bases in between. CDR3 length: 14 residues.